This record looks at one T cell receptor beta chain sequence and its context. The antigen is undetermined. This specimen belongs to a study of T cell repertoires in cytomegalovirus infection. The study, taken as a whole, reports: HLA-C-restricted, CMV-specific TCR beta clonotypes were dominant ex vivo.

TCRdb reprocessed the reads with MiXCR, giving one entry per CDR3 protein. The data hold around 310,000 distinct CDR3 sequences, with around 29% observed a single time. The CDR3 is 15 amino acids. In germline, CDR1 is LNHDA, CDR2 SQIVND (reference sequence). V was trimmed by 2 bases and J by 9 bases, leaving 17 bases between them. The sequencing used cultured PBMCs, collected from culture after CMV antigen stimulation. This clonotype was obtained from a human donor in good health (CMV status not recorded). Some clones in this sample may be carry-over from other donors' samples. This sequence joins TRBV19 and TRBJ2-1; D tentatively fits TRBD1 or TRBD2 (5 bases each). Written as DNA, the CDR3 is TGTGCCAGTAGTATACAGGACACGGGGACCATTGAGCAGTTCTTC. It specifies CASSIQDTGTIEQFF.